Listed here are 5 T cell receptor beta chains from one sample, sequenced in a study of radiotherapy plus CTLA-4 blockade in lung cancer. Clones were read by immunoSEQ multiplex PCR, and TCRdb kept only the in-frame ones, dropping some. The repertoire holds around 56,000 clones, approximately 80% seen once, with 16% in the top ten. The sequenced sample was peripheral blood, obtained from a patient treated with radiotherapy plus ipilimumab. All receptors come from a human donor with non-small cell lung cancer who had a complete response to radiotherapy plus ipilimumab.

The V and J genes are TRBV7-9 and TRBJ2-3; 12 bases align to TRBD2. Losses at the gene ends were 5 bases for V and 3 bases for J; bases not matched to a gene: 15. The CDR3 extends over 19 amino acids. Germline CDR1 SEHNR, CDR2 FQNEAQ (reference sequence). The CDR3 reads CASSRGTGAGLAGTDTQYF. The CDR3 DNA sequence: TGTGCCAGCAGCCGCGGGACAGGGGCCGGACTAGCGGGGACAGATACGCAGTATTTT.

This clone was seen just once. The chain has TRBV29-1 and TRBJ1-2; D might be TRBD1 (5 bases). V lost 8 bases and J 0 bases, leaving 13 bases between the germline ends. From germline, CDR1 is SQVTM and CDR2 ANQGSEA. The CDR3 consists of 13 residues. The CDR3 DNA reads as TGCAGCTCCGGGGGGGTGCCTAACTATGGCTACACCTTC. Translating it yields CSSGGVPNYGYTF.

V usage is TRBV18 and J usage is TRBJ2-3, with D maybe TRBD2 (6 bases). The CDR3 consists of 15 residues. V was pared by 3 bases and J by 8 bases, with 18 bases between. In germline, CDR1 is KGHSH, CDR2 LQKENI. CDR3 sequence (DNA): TGTGCCAGCTCACCGCGGGAAGGGGCTCTTGGTACGCAGTATTTT. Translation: CASSPREGALGTQYF.

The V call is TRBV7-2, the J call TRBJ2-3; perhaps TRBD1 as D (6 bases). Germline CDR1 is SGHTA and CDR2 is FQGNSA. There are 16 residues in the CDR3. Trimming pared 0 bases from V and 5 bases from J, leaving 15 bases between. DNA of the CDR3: TGTGCCAGCAGCTTAGCGCCCCCAGGGGCCGGAGATACGCAGTATTTT. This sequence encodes CASSLAPPGAGDTQYF.

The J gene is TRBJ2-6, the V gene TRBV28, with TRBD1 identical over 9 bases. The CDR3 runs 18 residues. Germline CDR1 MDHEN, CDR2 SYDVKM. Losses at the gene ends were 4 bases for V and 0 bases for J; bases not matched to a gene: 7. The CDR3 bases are TGTGCCAGCAGTTCCGACAGGGGGACTCGCTCTGGGGCCAACGTCCTGACTTTC. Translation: CASSSDRGTRSGANVLTF.